The TCR beta chain under discussion was sequenced for a study of Graves' ophthalmopathy and Graves' hyperthyroidism. Overall study context: Peripheral blood was gathered at first diagnosis, ahead of any treatment whatsoever.

In germline, CDR1 is MNHNS, CDR2 SASEGT. This CDR3 has 17 amino acids. V was clipped by 10 bases and J by 2 bases; unmatched bases: 15. Many counts were recorded for this clonotype. The antigen remains unidentified. Study conclusions and caveats: Most clonotypes expanded in thyroid above 0.001 frequency were present in blood too.

Symptoms, serum thyroxine and TRAb, thyroid ultrasound, and orbital computed tomography formed the diagnostic basis. Amplification of the TCR beta CDR3 regions used RNA transcripts (as template). A first-round RT-PCR used HTBI primers, followed by a second-round multiplex PCR. TCRdb ran MiXCR on the multiplex PCR reads and lists one entry per CDR3 protein. The repertoire has approximately 210,000 distinct CDR3 sequences, around a fifth of them found once; the top ten carry 35% to 55%. The clonotype comes from a woman between 45 and 60 years old with Graves' ophthalmopathy. The J gene is TRBJ1-5, the V gene TRBV6-1, with TRBD1 identical over 9 bases. Sample: peripheral blood. The CDR3 sequence: CATQGGTGFLGNQPQHF. The CDR3 DNA reads as TGTGCCACTCAAGGGGGGACAGGGTTTTTGGGCAATCAGCCCCAGCATTTT.